This TCR beta chain is from a study of beta chain features in type 1 diabetes. Sequencing targeted expressed TCRB transcripts, as all isolated RNA had been reverse transcribed. Method: immunoSEQ multiplex PCR; TCRdb's copy keeps in-frame clones and lacks some. The top ten hold more than 0.015% of the sample, which has approximately 400,000 clones, roughly 16% seen once. What was sequenced was naive CD4+ T cells from blood. This TCR was recovered from a woman aged 18 to 35 in good health.

The CDR3 loop is CAWSVSRTSNEQFF. The CDR3, as DNA: TGTGCCTGGAGTGTATCTAGGACTAGCAATGAGCAGTTCTTC. This chain joins TRBV30 and TRBJ2-1, with 7 bases lining up with TRBD2. The CDR3 runs 14 residues. Trimming at V came to 0 bases and at J to 6 bases, leaving 5 bases not matched to a gene. The V gene's germline CDR1 is GTSNPN and CDR2 SVGIG (reference sequence).